This entry describes one TCR beta chain. Its antigen is not identified. Every one of the patients relapsed after autologous stem cell transplantation (brentuximab vedotin exposure was variable). These data come from a study of PD-1 blockade in classical Hodgkin lymphoma. Notes on the study in general: Reports indicated that newly diagnosed patients had lower baseline TCR diversity than healthy donors did.

The CDR3 covers 16 residues. Looked up from germline, CDR1 is SNHLY and CDR2 is FYNNEI. Trimming pared 0 bases from V and 4 bases from J, leaving 15 bases between. The protocol was immunoSEQ multiplex PCR, while the TCRdb copy is restricted to in-frame clones and leaves out a portion. The table has 89,000 or so clones, over 90% seen once. The rearrangement links TRBV2 to TRBJ1-1, with D hard to call. This clonotype was obtained from a human donor with classical Hodgkin lymphoma. Here the sequenced sample was peripheral blood mononuclear cells (PBMCs), taken before the second cycle of nivolumab. CDR3 nucleotide sequence: TGTGCCAGCAGTGAAGCAGGGCAGAGACGGCGCACTGAAGCTTTCTTT. Translated: CASSEAGQRRRTEAFF. The whole variable domain, remainder taken from reference TRBV2 and TRBJ1-1, is EPEVTQTPSHQVTQMGQEVILRCVPISNHLYFYWYRQILGQKVEFLVSFYNNEISEKSEIFDDQFSVERPDGSNFTLKIRSTKLEDSAMYFCASSEAGQRRRTEAFFGQGTRLTVV.